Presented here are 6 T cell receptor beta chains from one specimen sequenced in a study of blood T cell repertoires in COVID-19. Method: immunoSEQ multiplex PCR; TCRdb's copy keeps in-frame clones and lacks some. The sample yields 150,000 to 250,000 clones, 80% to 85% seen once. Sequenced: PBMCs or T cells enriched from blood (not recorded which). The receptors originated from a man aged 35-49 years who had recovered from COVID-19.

The CDR3 region has the DNA TGTGCCAGCAGCTCAGACAGGGCCTGGAACACTGAAGCTTTCTTT. Its protein is CASSSDRAWNTEAFF. The gene calls are TRBV7-2 and TRBJ1-1; TRBD1 matches at 7 bases. The CDR3 totals 15 residues. Per the germline V gene, CDR1 is SGHTA and CDR2 is FQGNSA. Trimming cost V 4 bases and J 1 base; bases outside gene matches: 6.

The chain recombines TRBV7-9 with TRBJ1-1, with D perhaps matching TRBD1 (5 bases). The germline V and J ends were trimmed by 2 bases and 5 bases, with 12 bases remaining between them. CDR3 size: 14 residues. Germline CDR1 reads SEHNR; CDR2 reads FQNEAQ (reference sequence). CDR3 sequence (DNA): TGTGCCAGCAGCTTAAGACAGAGTGGAACTGAAGCTTTCTTT. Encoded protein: CASSLRQSGTEAFF.

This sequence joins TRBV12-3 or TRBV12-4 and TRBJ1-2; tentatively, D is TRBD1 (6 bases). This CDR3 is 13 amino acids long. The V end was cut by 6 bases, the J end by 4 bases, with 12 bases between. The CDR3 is CASSPQGLYGYTF. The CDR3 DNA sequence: TGTGCCAGCAGCCCTCAGGGGCTCTATGGCTACACCTTC.

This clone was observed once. For the CDR3, the DNA is TGCGCCAGCAGCCTGGGGATAAGGGGGAACACTGAAGCTTTCTTT. Translation: CASSLGIRGNTEAFF. This chain connects TRBV5-1 to TRBJ1-1; D may be TRBD1 (5 bases). Trimming took 4 bases from V and 1 from J, leaving 14 bases between them. The length of the CDR3 is 15 residues. CDR1 SGHRS and CDR2 YFSETQ come from the germline V gene. The full variable domain, completed using reference TRBV5-1 and TRBJ1-1, is KAGVTQTPRYLIKTRGQQVTLSCSPISGHRSVSWYQQTPGQGLQFLFEYFSETQRNKGNFPGRFSGRQFSNSRSEMNVSTLELGDSALYLCASSLGIRGNTEAFFGQGTRLTVV.

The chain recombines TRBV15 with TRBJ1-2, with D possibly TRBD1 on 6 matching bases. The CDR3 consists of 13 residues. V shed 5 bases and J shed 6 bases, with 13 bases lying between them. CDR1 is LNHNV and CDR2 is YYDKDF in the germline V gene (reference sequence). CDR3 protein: CATSYTKGDGYTF. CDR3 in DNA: TGTGCCACCAGCTATACAAAGGGGGATGGCTACACCTTC.

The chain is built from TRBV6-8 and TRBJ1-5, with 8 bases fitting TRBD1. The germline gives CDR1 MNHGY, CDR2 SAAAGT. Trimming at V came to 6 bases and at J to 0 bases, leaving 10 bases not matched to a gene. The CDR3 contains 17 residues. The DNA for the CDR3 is TGTGCCAGCAGACCCGCGGGACAGGTCTATAGCAATCAGCCCCAGCATTTT. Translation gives CASRPAGQVYSNQPQHF.